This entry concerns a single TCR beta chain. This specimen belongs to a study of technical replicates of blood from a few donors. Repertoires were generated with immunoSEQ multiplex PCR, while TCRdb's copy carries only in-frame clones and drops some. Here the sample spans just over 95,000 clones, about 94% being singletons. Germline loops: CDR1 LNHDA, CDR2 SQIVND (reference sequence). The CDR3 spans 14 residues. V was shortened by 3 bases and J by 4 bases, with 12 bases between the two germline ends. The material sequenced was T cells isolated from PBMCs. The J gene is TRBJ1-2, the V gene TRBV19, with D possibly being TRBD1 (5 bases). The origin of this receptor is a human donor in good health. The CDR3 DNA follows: TGTGCCAGTAGTATTGGCAGGGCCTTCTATGGCTACACCTTC. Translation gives CASSIGRAFYGYTF.